The clone carrying this TCR beta chain has ten or more counts. The antigen remains unidentified. The data are from a study of regulatory T cells in long-lasting Graves disease. Whole-study findings and limits: Persistent Graves' patients showed reduced TCR diversity versus newly diagnosed patients. Gene preferences differed: TRBV28, TRBJ1-2, TRBJ2-5 in persistent cases. Sampling was limited to peripheral blood rather than thyroid tissue.

TCR beta libraries were built with iRepertoire HTBI primers and Arm-PCR of CDR3 regions. TCRdb fed the multiplex PCR reads into MiXCR, producing one record per CDR3 protein. The sample yields about 400,000 distinct CDR3 sequences, roughly a sixth seen once. As to time point: newly diagnosed GD, antithyroid drugs for less than 3 months. The authors made the TCR library using RNA they extracted from PBMCs. A roughly 8.1-milliliter sample of peripheral blood was drawn into EDTA tubes. V lost 1 base and J lost 0, with 10 bases in between. The CDR3 loop spans 17 amino acids. Germline CDR1 SEHNR, CDR2 FQNEAQ (reference sequence).

The sequence was obtained from a female donor with Graves disease. The chain is built from TRBV7-9 and TRBJ2-6, with D hard to call. Sequences were derived from peripheral blood mononuclear cells (PBMCs), sampled at new diagnosis, from a patient treated with antithyroid drugs. CDR3 region: CASSLELRSSGANVLTF. The CDR3 region has the DNA TGTGCCAGCAGCTTAGAGCTGAGGAGCTCTGGGGCCAACGTCCTGACTTTC.